This passage covers 25 T cell receptor beta chains from one sample sequenced in a study of cytotoxic CD8 clonotypes in ibrutinib-treated CLL. Sequencing was performed with immunoSEQ multiplex PCR; in TCRdb, only in-frame clones are kept and a portion is missing. In the table there are about 140,000 clones, 60% to 80% of which are singletons. The sample was PBMCs, taken after 12 months of ibrutinib treatment. Receptor source: a human donor with chronic lymphocytic leukemia.

The chain employs TRBV19 and TRBJ2-7; either TRBD1 or TRBD2 may fit D (5 bases each). CDR3 size: 14 residues. Trimming took off 0 bases at V and 7 bases at J, with 13 bases between the two ends. The germline CDR1 and CDR2 sequences are LNHDA and SQIVND (reference sequence). The CDR3 protein is CASSIDQGTWEQYF. The CDR3 region has the DNA TGTGCCAGTAGTATAGATCAAGGGACCTGGGAGCAGTACTTC.

The chain recombines TRBV4-1 with TRBJ1-1; 9 nucleotides align to TRBD1. Germline trimming cut 2 bases from V and 2 bases from J; bases unmatched to any gene: 6. The CDR3 has 16 residues. Per the germline V gene, CDR1 is MGHRA and CDR2 is YSYEKL. CDR3 sequence: CASSQTSDRGNTEAFF. The CDR3 coding sequence is TGCGCCAGCAGCCAAACCTCGGACAGGGGCAACACTGAAGCTTTCTTT.

The J gene is TRBJ2-1, the V gene TRBV7-2; no firm D call. In germline, CDR1 is SGHTA, CDR2 FQGNSA. This CDR3 is built from 15 residues. V was pared by 2 bases and J by 3 bases, with 11 bases between. The CDR3 protein is CASSLTGLNYNEQFF. The CDR3 DNA is TGTGCCAGCAGCTTAACCGGGCTAAACTACAATGAGCAGTTCTTC.

The chain has TRBV21-1 and TRBJ1-6; the table's D call TRBD1 went unverified against the DNA. TRBV21-1 is noted as a pseudogene. This CDR3 spans 16 amino acids. The DNA of the CDR3 is TGTGCCAGCAGCAAAGGAGGGGGTGCTTATAATTCACCCCTCCACTTT. Protein product: CASSKGGGAYNSPLHF.

The chain combines TRBV10-3 with TRBJ1-2, with a tentative D call TRBD1 (5 bases). Trimming cost V 0 bases and J 6 bases, with 17 bases left between them. Germline values: CDR1 ENHRY, CDR2 SYGVKD. The CDR3 totals 16 residues. The CDR3 sequence: CAISESSSRGNNGYTF. The CDR3 nucleotides are TGTGCCATCAGTGAGTCGAGCTCACGGGGGAATAATGGCTACACCTTC.

In this sample, this clone turned up once. The gene calls are TRBV5-1 and TRBJ2-1, with D perhaps matching TRBD2 (6 bases). The CDR3 is 13 amino acids. In germline, CDR1 is SGHRS, CDR2 YFSETQ. V was clipped by 3 bases and J by 3 bases, with 7 bases between them. In DNA form, the CDR3 reads TGCGCCAGCAGCTACGGGAGCTACAATGAGCAGTTCTTC. Protein sequence: CASSYGSYNEQFF.

The chain is built from TRBV5-6 and TRBJ1-3, with 8 bases aligning to TRBD1. The length of the CDR3 is 19 residues. Trimming at V came to 7 bases and at J to 5 bases, leaving 23 bases not matched to a gene. Germline V gives CDR1 SGHDT, CDR2 YYEEEE. CDR3 nucleotides: TGTGCCAGCCCCCTTACCGGGACAGGAAAAGGGGGAGGTAGAAACACCATATATTTT. As protein: CASPLTGTGKGGGRNTIYF.

V usage is TRBV19 and J usage is TRBJ1-5, with D perhaps TRBD1 (6 bases). V was shortened by 3 bases and J by 3 bases, with 12 bases between the two germline ends. The CDR3 is made up of 15 amino acids. From germline, CDR1 is LNHDA and CDR2 SQIVND (reference sequence). The CDR3 sequence: CASSMTQGPNQPQHF. DNA of the CDR3: TGTGCCAGTAGTATGACTCAGGGGCCCAATCAGCCCCAGCATTTT.

This sequence joins TRBV7-2 and TRBJ2-5, with 11 bases that match TRBD2. In germline, CDR1 is SGHTA, CDR2 FQGNSA. This CDR3 spans 14 amino acids. V was clipped by 5 bases and J by 6 bases; unmatched bases: 5. The CDR3: CASSLSGGDKTQYF. The CDR3 coding sequence is TGTGCCAGCAGCCTTAGCGGGGGGGACAAGACCCAGTACTTC.

V and J are TRBV5-1 and TRBJ2-2; D possibly uses TRBD1 or TRBD2 (6 bases each). V was pared by 4 bases and J by 13 bases, with 29 bases between. Germline assignment: CDR1 SGHRS and CDR2 YFSETQ. The CDR3 runs to 17 residues. Here the CDR3 DNA reads TGCGCCAGCAGCCCGGGGGCGTCAGGATCGAGCCGGGGTGGGCTGTTTTTT. Its protein product is CASSPGASGSSRGGLFF.

V is TRBV9 and J is TRBJ2-7; 12 bases match TRBD2. Germline V gene sequence: CDR1 SGDLS, CDR2 YYNGEE. The CDR3 runs to 15 residues. V trimming: 3 bases; J trimming: 7 bases; junction bases outside the gene matches: 8. CDR3 sequence: CASSASTSGSGEQYF. The CDR3 nucleotides are TGTGCCAGCAGCGCCTCGACTAGCGGGAGCGGAGAGCAGTACTTC.

The chain has TRBV27 and TRBJ2-7; the D is unclear. The CDR3 totals 13 residues. V dropped 3 bases and J dropped 5 bases, with 11 bases sitting between them. Germline V CDR1 and CDR2: MNHEY, SMNVEV (reference sequence). In DNA form, the CDR3 reads TGTGCCAGCAGTTTTAGCAGGACCGACGAGCAGTACTTC. This encodes CASSFSRTDEQYF.

This chain connects TRBV10-3 to TRBJ2-5; D possibly corresponds to TRBD2 (5 bases). Trimming left V 0 bases short and J 3 bases short, with 8 bases between. Germline CDR1 ENHRY, CDR2 SYGVKD. The CDR3 has 14 amino acids. DNA for the CDR3: TGTGCCATCAGTGAGTCGTCGGGGAAAGAGACCCAGTACTTC. The encoded protein is CAISESSGKETQYF.

The chain is built from TRBV28 and TRBJ2-3; D unclear. Germline assignment: CDR1 MDHEN and CDR2 SYDVKM. CDR3 length equals 14 residues. Between the trimmed V and J ends, which lost 3 bases and 0 bases, there was a span of 7 bases. The CDR3 coding sequence is TGTGCCAGCAGTTTCTTGGGGAGCACAGATACGCAGTATTTT. It translates to CASSFLGSTDTQYF.

This clone was detected only once. The V call is TRBV6-6, the J call TRBJ1-2; 8 bases align to TRBD1. The V gene end was trimmed by 2 bases and the J gene end by 6 bases; junction bases not matched to a gene: 8. CDR1 and CDR2 (germline): MNHNY, SVGAGI (reference sequence). This CDR3 has 15 residues. The CDR3 here is CASSYPGQGRDGYTF. The DNA of the CDR3 is TGTGCCAGCAGTTACCCCGGACAGGGTAGGGATGGCTACACCTTC.

This clone came up many times. The gene calls are TRBV29-1 and TRBJ1-1, with 11 bases that match TRBD1. J gave up 4 bases and V 8 bases, and 9 bases lay outside the gene matches. CDR3 length: 14 amino acids. The V gene's germline CDR1 is SQVTM and CDR2 ANQGSEA. In DNA, the CDR3 is TGCAGCTCCGTCGGGGGACAGGGGGTCACTGAAGCTTTCTTT. Protein sequence: CSSVGGQGVTEAFF.

Many counts were recorded for this clone. V is TRBV5-1 and J is TRBJ2-2; D is undetermined. Between the trimmed V and J ends, which lost 5 bases and 4 bases, there was a span of 9 bases. This CDR3 has 13 residues. CDR1 is SGHRS, CDR2 YFSETQ, per germline. CDR3 DNA sequence: TGCGCCAGCAGGCCAGAACTCACCGGGGAGCTGTTTTTT. Translating it yields CASRPELTGELFF.

The rearrangement uses TRBV4-2 and TRBJ2-1, with D possibly being TRBD2 (5 bases). V gave up 4 bases and J gave up 1 base, with 14 bases separating them. The CDR3 totals 16 residues. Germline assignment: CDR1 LGHNA and CDR2 YNFKEQ. CDR3 sequence (DNA): TGTGCCAGCAGCCGCTCGTGGGGAGAATCCTACAATGAGCAGTTCTTC. It yields the protein CASSRSWGESYNEQFF.

The chain carries TRBV6-5 and TRBJ2-7; D could derive from TRBD1 or TRBD2 (6 bases each). This CDR3 spans 13 amino acids. The germline V gene has CDR1 MNHEY and CDR2 SVGAGI. Trimming took off 6 bases at V and 4 bases at J, with 13 bases between the two ends. This chain's CDR3 is CASRWGAQYEQYF. CDR3 coding DNA: TGTGCCAGCAGGTGGGGGGCCCAATACGAGCAGTACTTC.

This clone was counted once. This rearrangement joins TRBV5-6 to TRBJ2-6, with D possibly matching TRBD2 (6 bases). CDR1 and CDR2 from the germline V gene are SGHDT and YYEEEE. The CDR3 runs to 18 residues. V gave up 0 bases and J gave up 0 bases, with 13 bases separating them. CDR3 coding DNA: TGTGCCAGCAGCTTGGTAACTAGCTCTTTCTCTGGGGCCAACGTCCTGACTTTC. It encodes CASSLVTSSFSGANVLTF.

This clone was found a few times. J is TRBJ2-7 and V is TRBV11-2, with 7 bases fitting TRBD1. Trimming cost V 6 bases and J 2 bases; bases outside gene matches: 7. This CDR3 comprises 14 residues. Germline V CDR1 and CDR2: SGHAT, FQNNGV. DNA for the CDR3: TGTGCCAGCAGTTCATACAGGGGCGCCTACGAGCAGTACTTC. The encoded protein is CASSSYRGAYEQYF.

The chain links TRBV5-1 to TRBJ2-3, with TRBD2 matching over 9 bases. Trimming removed 0 bases from V and 2 bases from J; junction bases left unmatched: 4. CDR3 length: 16 amino acids. The germline V gene has CDR1 SGHRS and CDR2 YFSETQ. The CDR3: CASSLATSGYTDTQYF. The CDR3 coding sequence is TGCGCCAGCAGCTTGGCCACTAGCGGGTACACAGATACGCAGTATTTT.

The chain recombines TRBV7-6 with TRBJ1-4; weak D call: TRBD1 (6 bases). The CDR3 is 15 residues long. Between the trimmed V and J ends, which lost 2 bases and 7 bases, there was a span of 14 bases. Germline V gene data show CDR1 as SGHVS and CDR2 as FNYEAQ. CDR3: CASSLKRGVGEKLFF. CDR3 nucleotide sequence: TGTGCCAGCAGCTTAAAGAGGGGGGTTGGTGAAAAACTGTTTTTT.

The J gene is TRBJ2-7, the V gene TRBV5-8, with TRBD1 identical over 7 bases. The V gene end was trimmed by 1 base and the J gene end by 2 bases; junction bases not matched to a gene: 6. CDR1 and CDR2 from the germline V gene are SGHTS and YDEGEE. The CDR3 runs 15 residues. The CDR3 nucleotides are TGTGCCAGCAGCTTGTCGCTGGGACAGACCTACGAGCAGTACTTC. It encodes CASSLSLGQTYEQYF.

A few counts support this clone. V is TRBV10-1 and J is TRBJ1-5; the D is unclear. The germline V gene encodes CDR1 WNHNN and CDR2 SYGVQD (reference sequence). CDR3 length: 12 amino acids. CDR3 bases: TGCGGAAACCCCCGGTTCGGTCAGCCCCAGCATTTT. It codes for CGNPRFGQPQHF.